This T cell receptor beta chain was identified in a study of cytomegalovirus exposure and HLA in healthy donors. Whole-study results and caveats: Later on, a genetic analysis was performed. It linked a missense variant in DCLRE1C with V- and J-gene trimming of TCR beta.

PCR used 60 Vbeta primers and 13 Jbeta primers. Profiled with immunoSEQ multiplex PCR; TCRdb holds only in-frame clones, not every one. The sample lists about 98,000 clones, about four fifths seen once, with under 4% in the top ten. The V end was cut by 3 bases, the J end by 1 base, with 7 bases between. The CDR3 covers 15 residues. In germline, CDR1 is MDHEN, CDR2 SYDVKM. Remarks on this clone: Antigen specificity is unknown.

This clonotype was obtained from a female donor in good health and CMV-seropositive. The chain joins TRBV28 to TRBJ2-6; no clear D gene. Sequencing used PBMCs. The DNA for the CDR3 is TGTGCCAGCAGTTTCGCACGGTCTGGGGCCAACGTCCTGACTTTC. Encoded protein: CASSFARSGANVLTF.